A single sample gave rise to the 9 T cell receptor beta chains below, sequenced in a study of PD-1 blockade in classical Hodgkin lymphoma. Each of the patients experienced relapse following autologous stem cell transplantation, and their brentuximab vedotin exposure differed. Clones were read by immunoSEQ multiplex PCR, and TCRdb kept only the in-frame ones, dropping some. The sample includes roughly 50,000 clones, 81% of them seen just once. Sequenced material: peripheral blood mononuclear cells (PBMCs), taken at baseline. These receptors all stem from a human donor with classical Hodgkin lymphoma.

This chain joins TRBV14 and TRBJ2-5, with D possibly matching TRBD2 (6 bases). There are 13 residues in the CDR3. Trimming removed 3 bases from V and 2 bases from J, with 7 bases in between. Germline assignment: CDR1 SGHDN and CDR2 FVKESK. CDR3 region: CASSQSGQETQYF. For the CDR3, the DNA is TGTGCCAGCAGCCAGAGCGGGCAAGAGACCCAGTACTTC. Drawing the rest from reference TRBV14 and TRBJ2-5, the complete variable domain is EAGVTQFPSHSVIEKGQTVTLRCDPISGHDNLYWYRRVMGKEIKFLLHFVKESKQDESGMPNNRFLAERTGGTYSTLKVQPAELEDSGVYFCASSQSGQETQYFGPGTRLLVL.

The J gene is TRBJ2-1, the V gene TRBV9, with D tentatively TRBD1 or TRBD2 (5 bases each). CDR1 and CDR2 (germline): SGDLS, YYNGEE. The CDR3 spans 14 residues. Trimming left V 3 bases short and J 2 bases short, with 9 bases between. CDR3 nucleotide sequence: TGTGCCAGCAGCGACCCGGGACCCTACAATGAGCAGTTCTTC. Its translation is CASSDPGPYNEQFF.

This clone has a single count. The genes are TRBV7-6 and TRBJ1-3; D is possibly TRBD1 (6 bases). The ends were cut back, 4 bases at V and 1 base at J, with 14 bases in the middle. In germline, CDR1 is SGHVS, CDR2 FNYEAQ. The CDR3 length is 16 residues. This CDR3 is CASSSPQGLSGNTIYF. The CDR3 DNA follows: TGTGCCAGCAGCTCCCCACAGGGACTTTCTGGAAACACCATATATTTT.

The gene calls are TRBV7-9 and TRBJ2-6, with 7 nucleotides matching TRBD1. Germline V gene lookup returns CDR1 SEHNR and CDR2 FQNEAQ (reference sequence). Trimming cost V 5 bases and J 2 bases; bases outside gene matches: 3. The CDR3 contains 15 residues. In nucleotides, the CDR3 is TGTGCCAGCAGCCAAGGGGGCACTGGGGCCAACGTCCTGACTTTC. Its translation is CASSQGGTGANVLTF. The full variable domain, in which reference TRBV7-9 and TRBJ2-6 provide the parts outside the CDR3, is DTGVSQNPRHKITKRGQNVTFRCDPISEHNRLYWYRQTLGQGPEFLTYFQNEAQLEKSRLLSDRFSAERPKGSFSTLEIQRTEQGDSAMYLCASSQGGTGANVLTFGAGSRLTVL.

The chain uses TRBV6-5 and TRBJ1-1, with TRBD1 matching over 7 bases. The CDR3 runs to 15 residues. In germline, CDR1 is MNHEY, CDR2 SVGAGI. Germline trimming cut 4 bases from V and 2 bases from J; bases unmatched to any gene: 7. The CDR3 here is CASSFGQERNTEAFF. The CDR3 region has the DNA TGTGCCAGCAGTTTCGGACAGGAGAGAAACACTGAAGCTTTCTTT.

The V call is TRBV7-8, the J call TRBJ2-6, with D unclear. The CDR3 has 17 residues. Germline CDR1 and CDR2: SGHVS and FQNEAQ. V shed 4 bases and J shed 0 bases, with 13 bases lying between them. Written as DNA, the CDR3 is TGTGCCAGCAGCTCTAGACCGCTGAACTCTGGGGCCAACGTCCTGACTTTC. Its translation: CASSSRPLNSGANVLTF.

The rearrangement uses TRBV10-3 and TRBJ2-7; 8 nucleotides line up with TRBD1. CDR1 ENHRY and CDR2 SYGVKD come from the germline V gene. Unmatched junction bases numbered 19, after V lost 10 bases and J lost 5 bases. CDR3 length equals 16 residues. CDR3 sequence: CASIPKPGQALHEQYF. The DNA of the CDR3 is TGTGCCAGCATCCCAAAACCGGGACAGGCCCTACACGAGCAGTACTTC.

The V gene is TRBV2, the J gene TRBJ2-1; weak D call: TRBD2 (5 bases). Deletions cut 3 bases from V and 8 bases from J, with 11 bases between. Germline assignment: CDR1 SNHLY and CDR2 FYNNEI. The CDR3 runs to 13 residues. CDR3 nucleotide sequence: TGTGCCAGCAGTGATGACTATGGCTATGAGCAGTTCTTC. It encodes CASSDDYGYEQFF.

This chain joins TRBV18 and TRBJ1-1, with a weak D call TRBD1 (5 bases). V lost 3 bases and J lost 4, with 12 bases in between. Germline V gene sequence: CDR1 KGHSH, CDR2 LQKENI. There are 14 residues in the CDR3. The CDR3 reads CASSPQGEGTEAFF. In nucleotides, the CDR3 is TGTGCCAGCTCACCCCAGGGTGAGGGCACTGAAGCTTTCTTT.